This T cell receptor beta chain was recovered during a study of T cell responses to AZD1222 COVID-19 vaccine. The protocol was immunoSEQ multiplex PCR, while the TCRdb copy is restricted to in-frame clones and leaves out a portion. The sample records around 190,000 clones, about 90% being singletons. Germline V gives CDR1 LNHDA, CDR2 SQIVND (reference sequence). This CDR3 is 16 amino acids long. V lost 3 bases to trimming and J lost 0 bases, with 12 bases between them. This clonotype was obtained from an adult who received the AZD1222 COVID-19 vaccine. The chain uses TRBV19 and TRBJ1-5, with D uncertain. This sample comprised peripheral blood, obtained 28 days after the second AZD1222 dose. Here the CDR3 DNA reads TGTGCCAGTAGTATCTCCGGTGGCTCTAGCAATCAGCCCCAGCATTTT. The encoded protein is CASSISGGSSNQPQHF.